These 5 T cell receptor beta chains originate from one sample sequenced in a study of cytomegalovirus exposure and HLA in healthy donors. The PCR ran on 60 Vbeta and 13 Jbeta primers. Here immunoSEQ multiplex PCR was the method, and the copy in TCRdb shows in-frame clones only, minus some. The sample yields about 130,000 clones, of which the top ten take up 1.5% to 2%. The sequenced material came from PBMCs. Receptor source: a man between 18 and 35 years old in good health and CMV-seronegative.

The rearrangement joins TRBV4-1 to TRBJ2-1; the D gene is possibly TRBD2 (5 bases). V gave up 8 bases and J gave up 2 bases, with 16 bases separating them. Germline CDR1 MGHRA, CDR2 YSYEKL. This CDR3 has 15 residues. In DNA, the CDR3 is TGCGCCAGCTGTGCCAACCCGGAGGCCTACAATGAGCAGTTCTTC. Its protein is CASCANPEAYNEQFF.

This chain uses TRBV9 with TRBJ2-2, with D maybe TRBD2 (6 bases). V lost 4 bases and J lost 5, with 6 bases in between. The CDR3 is made up of 12 amino acids. Germline CDR1 reads SGDLS; CDR2 reads YYNGEE. Here the CDR3 DNA reads TGTGCCAGCAGCCGGGGGACCGGGGAGCTGTTTTTT. As protein: CASSRGTGELFF.

The chain uses TRBV5-1 and TRBJ1-2; 8 bases agree with TRBD1. In germline, CDR1 is SGHRS, CDR2 YFSETQ. Losses at the gene ends were 4 bases for V and 4 bases for J; bases not matched to a gene: 12. The CDR3 sequence is 16 residues long. CDR3 sequence reads: CASSPRQGRESYGYTF. The CDR3 coding sequence is TGCGCCAGCAGCCCCCGACAGGGGCGGGAGTCCTATGGCTACACCTTC. Full variable domain (outside the CDR3, taken from reference TRBV5-1 and TRBJ1-2): KAGVTQTPRYLIKTRGQQVTLSCSPISGHRSVSWYQQTPGQGLQFLFEYFSETQRNKGNFPGRFSGRQFSNSRSEMNVSTLELGDSALYLCASSPRQGRESYGYTFGSGTRLTVV.

V gene TRBV19 combines with J gene TRBJ1-2; TRBD1 matches at 7 bases. V lost 3 bases and J lost 5; bases outside the gene matches: 6. This CDR3 is 14 amino acids long. Germline V gives CDR1 LNHDA, CDR2 SQIVND (reference sequence). Here the CDR3 reads CASSIQTGSYGYTF. The CDR3 DNA is TGTGCCAGTAGTATCCAGACAGGGTCATATGGCTACACCTTC.

J is TRBJ2-2 and V is TRBV7-8, with 8 bases that match TRBD1. From germline, CDR1 is SGHVS and CDR2 FQNEAQ. This CDR3 has 13 amino acids. With V trimmed by 8 bases and J by 8 bases, 7 bases remained unmatched. The CDR3 protein is CASGGQGPGELFF. DNA for the CDR3: TGTGCCAGCGGAGGACAGGGCCCTGGGGAGCTGTTTTTT.